The 5 T cell receptor beta chains in this list originate from one sample, sequenced in a study of blood T cell repertoires in COVID-19. Profiled with immunoSEQ multiplex PCR; TCRdb holds only in-frame clones, not every one. The sample shows around 300,000 clones, about 90% of them seen only once. The sequenced sample was PBMCs or T cells enriched from blood (not recorded which). The receptors shown here come from a woman between 18 and 29 years old with acute COVID-19.

This clone was recorded only once. This chain connects TRBV25-1 to TRBJ1-2; 7 positions match TRBD1. The CDR3 has 14 amino acids. The junction had 11 bases not matched to a gene; V was cut back by 5 bases and J by 8 bases. Germline assignment: CDR1 MGHDK and CDR2 SYGVNS. CDR3: CASSSGGRVGGYTF. The DNA for the CDR3 is TGTGCCAGCAGTTCAGGGGGACGGGTGGGAGGCTACACCTTC.

V usage is TRBV11-2 and J usage is TRBJ2-7, with D hard to call. CDR1 is SGHAT, CDR2 FQNNGV, per germline. The V and J ends lost 1 base and 3 bases respectively, with 10 bases between them. The CDR3 runs 14 residues. The CDR3 here is CASSLVRFSYEQYF. DNA of the CDR3: TGTGCCAGCAGCTTAGTGAGGTTCAGCTACGAGCAGTACTTC.

Details on this clone: At one of its ends the junction is not consistent with the germline gene, which may arise from a read error. The chain couples TRBV7-7 to TRBJ2-3; D is undetermined. The CDR3 is 15 amino acids. CDR1 is SSHAT and CDR2 is FNYEAQ in the germline V gene (reference sequence). The CDR3 spells CASSLLPAGTDTQYF. CDR3 bases: TGTGCTAGCAGCTTACTGCCGGCGGGCACAGATACGCAGTATTTT.

The chain couples TRBV3-1 (or the pseudogene TRBV3-2) to TRBJ1-1, with TRBD1 identical over 7 bases. Germline trimming cut 1 base from V and 0 bases from J; bases unmatched to any gene: 5. Looked up from germline, CDR1 is LGHDT and CDR2 is YNNKEL (reference sequence). This CDR3 comprises 16 residues. The CDR3 DNA follows: TGTGCCAGCAGCCAAGGGACAGGTTATGTGAACACTGAAGCTTTCTTT. This translates into CASSQGTGYVNTEAFF.

A remark on this clone: Other DNA variants within this sample encode the same CDR3. The V and J genes are TRBV5-1 and TRBJ2-7; maybe TRBD2 (6 bases). The CDR3 loop spans 13 amino acids. In germline, CDR1 is SGHRS, CDR2 YFSETQ. The V end was cut by 0 bases, the J end by 4 bases, with 8 bases between. In DNA, the CDR3 is TGCGCCAGCAGCTTGGGTGGAGGGTACGAGCAGTACTTC. Translating gives CASSLGGGYEQYF.